Listed below are T cell receptor beta chains from one sample, sequenced in a study of identical twins. MiXCR, run by TCRdb on the 5' RACE reads, gives a single entry per CDR3 protein. This table holds 450,000 or so distinct CDR3 sequences, 14% found once. The same data also contributed to another study, on yellow fever vaccine responses in identical twins.

Sequenced material: CD4+ T cells sorted from blood. The receptors were sampled from a woman aged 18-35 years in good health. Both conserved end residues are part of each CDR3. The D gene is left open where the match is weak. Clone sizes are given selectively: once, few, many, or a class where the clone is expanded.

>14|TRBJ2-5|.|.|TRBV5-4
CASSGGGYQETQYF
TGTGCCAGCAGCGGGGGCGGCTACCAAGAGACCCAGTACTTC
>13|TRBJ2-7|.|.|TRBV20-1
CSAGPRLVYEQYF
TGCAGTGCTGGGCCCCGGCTAGTCTACGAGCAGTACTTC
>20|TRBJ2-1|once|TRBD2|TRBV9
CASSLTGTGLAGDLGNEQFF
TGTGCCAGCAGCCTAACCGGGACAGGACTAGCGGGGGACCTCGGGAATGAGCAGTTCTTC
>14|TRBJ1-6|many|.|TRBV6-1
CASSEVYRGSPLHF
TGTGCCAGCAGTGAAGTATACAGAGGTTCACCCCTCCACTTT
>15|TRBJ1-1|.|.|TRBV3-1
CASSQSGGLGTEAFF
TGTGCCAGCAGCCAATCGGGGGGGCTAGGGACTGAAGCTTTCTTT
>14|TRBJ2-2|many|.|TRBV5-1
CASSLRLDTGELFF
TGCGCCAGCAGCTTGCGTTTGGACACCGGGGAGCTGTTTTTT
>12|TRBJ2-7|.|.|TRBV20-1
CSGREGTYEQYF
TGCAGTGGTAGAGAAGGAACGTACGAGCAGTACTTC
>18|TRBJ2-3|few|TRBD2|TRBV5-1
CASSKSGSGRAFTDTQYF
TGCGCCAGCAGCAAAAGCGGTAGCGGGAGGGCCTTCACAGATACGCAGTATTTT
>16|TRBJ2-5|few|.|TRBV9
CASSAPDGYAKETQYF
TGTGCCAGCAGCGCTCCTGACGGGTACGCCAAAGAGACCCAGTACTTC
>18|TRBJ2-1|few|TRBD1|TRBV6-5
CASSYSRDRVPSYNEQFF
TGTGCCAGCAGTTACTCACGCGACAGGGTACCTTCCTACAATGAGCAGTTCTTC
>14|TRBJ2-7|.|.|TRBV5-1
CASSMGPVPYEQYF
TGCGCCAGCAGCATGGGACCGGTTCCCTACGAGCAGTACTTC